Listed below are T cell receptor beta chains from one sample, sequenced in a study of T cell repertoires in cytomegalovirus infection. One entry per CDR3 protein, called by TCRdb with MiXCR from the reads. The sample carries 550,000 to 700,000 distinct CDR3 sequences, around 40% recorded once. Their recognized antigens are unknown. The sequences come from cultured PBMCs, collected from culture after CMV antigen stimulation. Every receptor here comes from a human donor in good health (CMV status not recorded). Some clones in this sample may be carry-over from other donors' samples. The CDR3 runs from the conserved cysteine through the conserved F or W. The D gene is left open where the match is weak. A clone size is listed for some rows: how often the clone was seen (once, few, many), or a class if it is expanded.

abundance	v_gene	d_gene	j_gene	CDR3nt	CDR3aa
-	TRBV7-2	TRBD2	TRBJ2-1	TGTGCCAGCAGCTCCAGATTAGCGGGAGGGGTAGCGCATGAGCAGTTCTTC	CASSSRLAGGVAHEQFF
-	TRBV4-3	-	TRBJ2-1	TGCGCCAGCAGCCATTCGTCCGCCAGCTCCTACAATGAGCAGTTCTTC	CASSHSSASSYNEQFF
-	TRBV7-2	-	TRBJ2-1	TGTGCCAGCAGCTTATTCGGGGACAATGAGCAGTTCTTC	CASSLFGDNEQFF
few	TRBV25-1	TRBD1	TRBJ1-1	TGTGCCAGCAGAGACACAGGGGCTACGAACACTGAAGCTTTCTTT	CASRDTGATNTEAFF
-	TRBV6-5	-	TRBJ1-1	TGTGCCAGCAGTTACTCCCTCGGTGGAGGGGGGGAAACCTTTGAAGCTTTCTTT	CASSYSLGGGGETFEAFF
once	TRBV28	TRBD1	TRBJ2-2	TGTGCCAGCAGTTTTAGGGGACAGGGGTACACCGGGGAGCTGTTTTTT	CASSFRGQGYTGELFF
-	TRBV10-3	-	TRBJ1-2	TGTGCCATCAGTGAGTCCCCCCTAGCCCGCTACACCTTC	CAISESPLARYTF
once	TRBV20-1	TRBD2	TRBJ2-3	TGCAGTGCAAGAGCGGGGCCAAGCACAGATACGCAGTATTTT	CSARAGPSTDTQYF
-	TRBV7-8	-	TRBJ2-6	TGTGCCAGCAGCGGGAGGGGGGCCAACGTCCTGACTTTC	CASSGRGANVLTF
few	TRBV12-3/TRBV12-4	-	TRBJ1-6	TGTGCCAGCAGCCCACAGGGCACCCATAATTCACCCCTCCACTTT	CASSPQGTHNSPLHF
-	TRBV6-8	-	TRBJ2-1	TGTGCCAGCAGTGTCGTCTACAATGAGCAGTTCTTC	CASSVVYNEQFF
-	TRBV7-6	-	TRBJ1-6	TGTGCCAGCAGCCGGGGTCCTTCGAGCTCCTATAATTCACCCCTCCACTTT	CASSRGPSSSYNSPLHF
-	TRBV19	TRBD1	TRBJ2-6	TGTGCCAGTACTCAGGGGCAGGGGGCCTCTGGGGCCAACGTCCTGACTTTC	CASTQGQGASGANVLTF
few	TRBV7-2	-	TRBJ2-3	TGTGCCAGCAGCCAAGTAACAGATACGCAGTATTTT	CASSQVTDTQYF
-	TRBV7-6	-	TRBJ1-3	TGTGCCAGCACCAACGAGATGGGGGCGCGTGGTGGAAACACCATATATTTT	CASTNEMGARGGNTIYF
few	TRBV7-9	TRBD1	TRBJ1-2	TGTGCCAGCGCAGGGGGCCACTATGGCTACACCTTC	CASAGGHYGYTF
few	TRBV19	-	TRBJ2-4	TGTGCCAGTGTGAAAGGACAAATACTAGCCAAAAACATTCAGTACTTC	CASVKGQILAKNIQYF
few	TRBV4-3	-	TRBJ1-2	TGCGCCAGCAGCCTTTCGGCATCCCCCCTAGATGGCTACACCTTC	CASSLSASPLDGYTF
-	TRBV7-3	-	TRBJ1-4	TGTGCCAGCAGCCCTCGTCTAGGGGATGAAAAACTGTTTTTT	CASSPRLGDEKLFF
-	TRBV12-3/TRBV12-4	-	TRBJ2-3	TGTGCCAGCAGTTTAGTGATTGGGGGCCAATATGGCACAGATACGCAGTATTTT	CASSLVIGGQYGTDTQYF